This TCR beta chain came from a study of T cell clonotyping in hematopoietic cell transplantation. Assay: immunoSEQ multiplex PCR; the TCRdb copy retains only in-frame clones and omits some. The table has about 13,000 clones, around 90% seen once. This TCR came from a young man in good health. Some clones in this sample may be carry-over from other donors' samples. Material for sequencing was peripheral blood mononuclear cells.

The CDR3 coding sequence is TGTGCCAGCAGCTTAATACGGGGCGGTTGGAATTCACCCCTCCACTTT. Its translation is CASSLIRGGWNSPLHF. J is TRBJ1-6 and V is TRBV11-2; D perhaps matches TRBD1 (5 bases). Germline V CDR1 and CDR2: SGHAT, FQNNGV. V was clipped by 2 bases and J by 7 bases, with 15 bases between them. This CDR3 comprises 16 residues.